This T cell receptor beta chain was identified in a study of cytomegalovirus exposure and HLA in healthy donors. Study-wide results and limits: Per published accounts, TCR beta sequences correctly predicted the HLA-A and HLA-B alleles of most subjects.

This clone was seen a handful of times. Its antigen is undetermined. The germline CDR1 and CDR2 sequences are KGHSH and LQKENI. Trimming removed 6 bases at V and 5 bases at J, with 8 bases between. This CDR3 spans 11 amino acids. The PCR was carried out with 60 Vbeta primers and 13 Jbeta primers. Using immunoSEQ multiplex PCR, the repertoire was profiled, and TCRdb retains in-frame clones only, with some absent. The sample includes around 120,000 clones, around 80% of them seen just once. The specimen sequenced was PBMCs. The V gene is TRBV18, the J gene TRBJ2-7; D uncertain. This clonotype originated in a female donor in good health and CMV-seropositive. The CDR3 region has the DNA TGTGCCAGCTCGTTAAGCGACGAGCAGTACTTC. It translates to CASSLSDEQYF. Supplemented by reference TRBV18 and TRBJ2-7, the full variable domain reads NAGVMQNPRHLVRRRGQEARLRCSPMKGHSHVYWYRQLPEEGLKFMVYLQKENIIDESGMPKERFSAEFPKEGPSILRIQQVVRGDSAAYFCASSLSDEQYFGPGTRLTVT.